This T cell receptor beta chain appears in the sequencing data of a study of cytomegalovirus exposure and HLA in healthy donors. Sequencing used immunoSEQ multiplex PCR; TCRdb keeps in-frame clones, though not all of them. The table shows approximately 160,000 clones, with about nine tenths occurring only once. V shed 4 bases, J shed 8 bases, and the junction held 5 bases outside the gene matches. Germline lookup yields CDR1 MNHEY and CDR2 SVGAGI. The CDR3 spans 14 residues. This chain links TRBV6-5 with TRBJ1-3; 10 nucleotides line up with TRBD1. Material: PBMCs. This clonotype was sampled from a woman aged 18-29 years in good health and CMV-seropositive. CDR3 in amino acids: CASSSRGQGYTIYF. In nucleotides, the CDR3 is TGTGCCAGCAGTTCCCGGGGACAGGGGTACACCATATATTTT.